This T cell receptor (beta chain) was identified in a study of Graves' ophthalmopathy and Graves' hyperthyroidism (dated by TCRdb to between 2018 and 2020). For context, the study as a whole: Peripheral blood samples were taken at the time of initial diagnosis, before any treatment was given. The study used signatures of the TCR beta repertoire to tell Graves' ophthalmopathy apart from Graves' hyperthyroidism and to predict which patients would progress to ophthalmopathy. In total, 135 blood samples were TCR-sequenced: 40 to 45 ophthalmopathy, about 75 hyperthyroidism and about 17 hyperthyroidism-to-ophthalmopathy patients. To explore V-J signatures distinguishing ophthalmopathy from hyperthyroidism, a discovery set of some 100 patients (around 44 ophthalmopathy, 55 to 60 stable hyperthyroidism) was enrolled. An independent validation cohort comprised 18 to 20 hyperthyroidism patients and over 15 patients who later progressed from hyperthyroidism to ophthalmopathy. In several hyperthyroidism patients, the T-cell repertoires found in thyroid tissue were compared with those found in blood. Following sample collection, hyperthyroidism patients were given methimazole at a starting dose of 30 mg daily, and ophthalmopathy patients were given high-dose intravenous methylprednisolone. Points the paper makes about the study in general: In cross-validation, the 13-signature model distinguished ophthalmopathy from stable hyperthyroidism with nearly 90% sensitivity and around 81% specificity, and in the test set the corresponding values were approximately 79% and 70%. Sample size was not statistically predetermined, and group allocation was not concealed from the investigators. In validation, the model predicted ophthalmopathy progression with over 60% sensitivity and less than 80% specificity; some 13 predicted patients were CT-confirmed with GO in a median of around 6 months. Among expanded thyroid clonotypes with frequency above 0.001, most also showed up in blood, which suggests that blood repertoires may reflect the thyroid immune response.

Worth noting for this clonotype: The antigen this receptor binds is unknown. Since a much larger clone is just one base distant, this may be a read error.

For repertoire sequencing, the TCR beta CDR3 regions were amplified from RNA transcripts. The first round was an RT-PCR using HTBI primers with the Qiagen OneStep RT-PCR kit, and this first round was followed by a second-round multiplex PCR, then size selection and purification. The libraries underwent paired-end sequencing with 100 bp reads on an Illumina HiSeq2000. The paper's data handling went like this. SOAPnuke was used for read processing, and reads with adapters, uncalled bases, a mean Phred below 15, or no exact constant-primer or identifier match were discarded. High-quality paired reads were merged with COPE v1.2.5. Clonotypes were defined as unique nucleotide sequences and were aligned to IMGT TRB V, D and J references using MiTCR v1.1. The analysis was limited to V-J combinations with a frequency above 0.0001, which together covered approximately 99% of repertoires. For each V-J combination, a TCR clonal expansion and chaos score was defined as the ratio of F50 clonal expansion to chaos observed in the TCRdist matrix. Features were reduced by Welch's t-statistics and random forest to some 13 V-J combinations, which fed a naive Bayes classifier. The similarity between thyroid and blood repertoires was quantified using the Morisita-Horn index. The public reads were reanalyzed by TCRdb: fastp trimming at Q25, MiXCR alignment, in-frame beta chains only. Rows with one shared CDR3 protein collapse into an entry with the most common genes and DNA. It is TCRdb's table, rather than the study itself, that gives the V and J calls and clone size. This sample is represented by around 600,000 distinct CDR3 sequences; approximately 39% of them were singletons. 3.3% of the sample is held by the ten biggest clonotypes.

Patients with ophthalmopathy had moderately to severely active disease, with a Clinical Activity Score of 3 or more, a NOSPECS grade of 4 or more, and a disease duration of less than 3 months. Patients with other autoimmune diseases, uncontrolled infections, pregnancy or lactation were excluded. Diagnosis was based on clinical symptoms, serum thyroxine, TRAb, thyroid ultrasound and orbital computed tomography. PBMCs were isolated from 7.5 to 10 ml of fresh peripheral blood by Ficoll-Paque density gradient centrifugation. Total RNA was extracted with Trizol reagent and quality-checked on an Agilent 2100 Bioanalyzer. This receptor was taken from an adult man with Graves' ophthalmopathy. The specimen sequenced was peripheral blood.

The CDR3 region reads CAISYSGDSNYGYTF. DNA sequence: TGTGCCATCAGTTACTCGGGGGACAGTAACTATGGCTACACCTTC. The sequence links TRBV10-3 to TRBJ1-2, with TRBD1 matching 7 junction bases. For this chain, trimming is 5 bases at the V end and 1 base at the J end, and the number of junction bases without a gene match is 7. From its cysteine to its phenylalanine, the CDR3 spans 15 amino acids. Only the CDR3 DNA stays, 45 bases, in frame from base 1. The germline V gene gives CDR1 as ENHRY and CDR2 as SYGVKD.